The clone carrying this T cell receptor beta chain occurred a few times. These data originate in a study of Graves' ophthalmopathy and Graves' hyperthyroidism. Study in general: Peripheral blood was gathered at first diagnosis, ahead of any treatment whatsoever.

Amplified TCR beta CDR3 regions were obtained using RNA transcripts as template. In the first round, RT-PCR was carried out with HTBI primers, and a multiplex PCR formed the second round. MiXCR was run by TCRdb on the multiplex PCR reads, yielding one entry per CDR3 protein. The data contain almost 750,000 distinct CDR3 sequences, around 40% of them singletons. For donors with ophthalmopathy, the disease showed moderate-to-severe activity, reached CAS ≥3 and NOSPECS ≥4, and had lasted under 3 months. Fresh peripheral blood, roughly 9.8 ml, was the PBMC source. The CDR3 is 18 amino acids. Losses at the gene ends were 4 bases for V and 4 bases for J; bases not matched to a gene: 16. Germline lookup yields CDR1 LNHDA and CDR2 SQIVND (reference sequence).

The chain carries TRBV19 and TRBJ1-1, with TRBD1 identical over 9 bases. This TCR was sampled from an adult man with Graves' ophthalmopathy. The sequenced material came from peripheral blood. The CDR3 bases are TGTGCCAGTAGTACGCCTCGAACAGGGGGCCGCGCCACCACTGAAGCTTTCTTT. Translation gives CASSTPRTGGRATTEAFF. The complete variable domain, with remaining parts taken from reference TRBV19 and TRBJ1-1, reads DGGITQSPKYLFRKEGQNVTLSCEQNLNHDAMYWYRQDPGQGLRLIYYSQIVNDFQKGDIAEGYSVSREKKESFPLTVTSAQKNPTAFYLCASSTPRTGGRATTEAFFGQGTRLTVV.